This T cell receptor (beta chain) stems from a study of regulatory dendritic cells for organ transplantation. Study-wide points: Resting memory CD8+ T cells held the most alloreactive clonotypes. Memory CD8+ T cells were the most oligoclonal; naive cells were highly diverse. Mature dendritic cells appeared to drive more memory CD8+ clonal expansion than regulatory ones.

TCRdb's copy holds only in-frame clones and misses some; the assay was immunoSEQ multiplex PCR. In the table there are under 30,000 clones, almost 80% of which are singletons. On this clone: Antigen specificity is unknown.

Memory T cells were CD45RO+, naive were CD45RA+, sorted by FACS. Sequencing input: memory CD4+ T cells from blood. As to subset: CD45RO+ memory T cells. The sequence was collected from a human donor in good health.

The CDR3 region has the DNA TGCGCCAGCAGCCGCACGGGACTGGGTGACTACGAGCAGTACTTC. It is translated as CASSRTGLGDYEQYF. The chain recombines TRBV4-1 with TRBJ2-7; D might be TRBD2 (6 bases). Germline V gene sequence: CDR1 MGHRA, CDR2 YSYEKL. This CDR3 spans 15 amino acids. V lost 4 bases and J lost 3, with 16 bases in between.